Below are 17 T cell receptor beta chains sequenced from a single sample in a study of control samples from healthy donors and cancer patients. Clones were sequenced by immunoSEQ multiplex PCR, and TCRdb holds only the in-frame ones, with some missing. The profile shows about 180,000 clones, around 91% of them singletons. Input material: blood. These receptors all come from a woman aged 45-60 years in good health.

The rearrangement joins TRBV10-1 to TRBJ1-3; 7 bases are a match to TRBD1. Germline CDR1 reads WNHNN; CDR2 reads SYGVQD (reference sequence). J gave up 0 bases and V 6 bases, and 23 bases lay outside the gene matches. This CDR3 is 21 amino acids long. The CDR3, as DNA: TGCGCCAGCAGATATTCTTACCGACCAACAGGGGAATCCGACTCTGGAAACACCATATATTTT. Residues: CASRYSYRPTGESDSGNTIYF.

V is TRBV7-8 and J is TRBJ1-4; D is undetermined. Germline V gene sequence: CDR1 SGHVS, CDR2 FQNEAQ. The CDR3 runs 15 residues. The V end lost 4 bases, the J end lost 6 bases, and 15 bases lay between the germline ends. This CDR3 is CASSSPVVGYEKLFF. DNA of the CDR3: TGTGCCAGCAGCTCCCCAGTGGTCGGGTATGAAAAACTGTTTTTT.

This clone was recorded a few times. The chain employs TRBV7-3 and TRBJ1-2; no clear D gene. The CDR3 runs to 16 residues. Deletions cut 2 bases from V and 2 bases from J, with 15 bases between. Germline CDR1 is SGHTA and CDR2 is FQGTGA. CDR3 region: CASSLWTEPRNYGYTF. The CDR3 DNA follows: TGTGCCAGCAGCTTATGGACTGAACCACGAAACTATGGCTACACCTTC.

The CDR3, as DNA: TGTGCCAGCAGCACAGGGTCCGGTCAGCCCCAGCATTTT. Translating gives CASSTGSGQPQHF. The chain has TRBV7-8 and TRBJ1-5; maybe TRBD1 (6 bases). Per the germline V gene, CDR1 is SGHVS and CDR2 is FQNEAQ. The CDR3 sequence is 13 residues long. The V end was cut by 5 bases, the J end by 6 bases, with 11 bases between.

As DNA, the CDR3 is TGTGCCAGCATTCTTGGGACACAGGGAGGGGATCAGCCCCAGCATTTT. It is translated as CASILGTQGGDQPQHF. The chain joins TRBV2 to TRBJ1-5; D is perhaps TRBD1 (6 bases). V was trimmed by 7 bases and J by 5 bases, leaving 21 bases between them. The CDR3 covers 16 residues. Germline CDR1 is SNHLY and CDR2 is FYNNEI.

The chain recombines TRBV28 with TRBJ2-6; D is perhaps TRBD2 (6 bases). V was cut by 4 bases and J by 2 bases, with 9 bases left in between. CDR3 length: 15 amino acids. CDR1 is MDHEN and CDR2 is SYDVKM in the germline V gene. The CDR3 here is CASSSGVTGANVLTF. The CDR3 bases are TGTGCCAGCAGTTCGGGGGTCACTGGGGCCAACGTCCTGACTTTC.

The genes are TRBV7-6 and TRBJ2-3; 9 bases align to TRBD2. Germline V CDR1 and CDR2: SGHVS, FNYEAQ. V dropped 0 bases and J dropped 5; count of bases not matched to a gene: 9. CDR3 length equals 17 residues. The CDR3 sequence is CASSLAPAGGQGDTQYF. CDR3 in DNA: TGTGCCAGCAGCTTAGCACCAGCGGGGGGCCAAGGAGATACGCAGTATTTT.

The chain uses TRBV4-1 and TRBJ1-1; D uncertain. Germline values: CDR1 MGHRA, CDR2 YSYEKL. The CDR3 extends over 13 amino acids. With 7 bases removed from V and 1 base from J, the gap between germline ends came to 10 bases. Here the CDR3 DNA reads TGCGCCAGCACCCTATCCCAGAACACTGAAGCTTTCTTT. Its translation: CASTLSQNTEAFF.

The gene calls are TRBV5-6 and TRBJ1-6, with no clear D. The CDR3 is 17 residues long. Trimming left V 4 bases short and J 9 bases short, with 23 bases between. Germline CDR1 is SGHDT and CDR2 is YYEEEE. CDR3 amino acids: CASSLHLGEGNGSPLHF. The CDR3 DNA reads as TGTGCCAGCAGCCTCCATCTTGGGGAGGGTAATGGTTCACCCCTCCACTTT.

This chain links TRBV7-2 with TRBJ2-2; 11 bases agree with TRBD1. V shed 0 bases, J shed 5 bases, and the junction held 2 bases outside the gene matches. The CDR3 covers 16 residues. Germline assignment: CDR1 SGHTA and CDR2 FQGNSA. CDR3 in amino acids: CASSLAWDRGTGELFF. CDR3 coding DNA: TGTGCCAGCAGCTTAGCTTGGGACAGGGGGACCGGGGAGCTGTTTTTT.

The chain couples TRBV3-1 (or the pseudogene TRBV3-2) to TRBJ1-1; D is unresolved. The germline gives CDR1 LGHDT, CDR2 YNNKEL (reference sequence). The CDR3 has 12 residues. V was shortened by 6 bases and J by 0 bases, with 5 bases between the two germline ends. Written as DNA, the CDR3 is TGTGCCAGCAGTCGGTTGAACACTGAAGCTTTCTTT. It encodes CASSRLNTEAFF.

The CDR3 DNA follows: TGTGCCAGCAGGGCCCTAGGAGCGGGGGGCTACAATGAGCAGTTCTTC. Translation gives CASRALGAGGYNEQFF. This rearrangement joins TRBV2 to TRBJ2-1; 9 bases are shared with TRBD2. V was clipped by 6 bases and J by 3 bases; unmatched bases: 9. CDR3 length: 16 residues. The germline V gene encodes CDR1 SNHLY and CDR2 FYNNEI.

The chain uses TRBV6-5 and TRBJ1-2, with D tentatively TRBD1 (5 bases). Deletions cut 6 bases from V and 5 bases from J, with 10 bases between. The CDR3 length is 12 residues. The germline CDR1 and CDR2 sequences are MNHEY and SVGAGI. The CDR3 loop reads CASSKRGYGYTF. The CDR3 coding sequence is TGTGCCAGCAGCAAACGGGGGTATGGCTACACCTTC.

The chain links TRBV28 to TRBJ1-1; 10 bases map to TRBD1. The CDR3 loop spans 17 amino acids. Germline-derived CDR1 and CDR2 are MDHEN and SYDVKM. Trimming at V came to 4 bases and at J to 7 bases, leaving 15 bases not matched to a gene. DNA for the CDR3: TGTGCCAGCAGTTCATACCGTTCCGGGACAGGGGAGGGTGAAGCTTTCTTT. It yields the protein CASSSYRSGTGEGEAFF.

The gene calls are TRBV10-2 and TRBJ1-2, with 8 bases matching TRBD1. This CDR3 comprises 14 residues. Germline CDR1 and CDR2: WSHSY and SAAADI. Trimming removed 6 bases from V and 3 bases from J; junction bases left unmatched: 6. The CDR3 DNA is TGCGCCAGCAGCACGGACAGGGACGACTATGGCTACACCTTC. This encodes CASSTDRDDYGYTF.

This clone was counted a single time. This chain uses TRBV5-6 with TRBJ2-5; 8 nucleotides agree with TRBD1. The V gene end was trimmed by 0 bases and the J gene end by 2 bases; junction bases not matched to a gene: 6. The CDR3 totals 16 residues. Germline V gene data show CDR1 as SGHDT and CDR2 as YYEEEE. The DNA of the CDR3 is TGTGCCAGCAGCTTGGGACCCAGGGGGCCGCAAGAGACCCAGTACTTC. Amino acid sequence: CASSLGPRGPQETQYF.

This rearrangement joins TRBV27 to TRBJ1-6, with unresolved D. The CDR3 is 13 residues long. CDR1 and CDR2 from the germline V gene are MNHEY and SMNVEV (reference sequence). The V end was cut by 5 bases, the J end by 8 bases, with 10 bases between. CDR3 loop: CASSPPTHSPLHF. The CDR3 DNA sequence: TGTGCCAGCAGTCCTCCGACACATTCACCCCTCCACTTT.